Reported below is one T cell receptor beta chain. Its antigen is not identified. These data belong to a study of cytomegalovirus exposure and HLA in healthy donors. Study-level information: Unique TCR beta sequences numbering approximately 120 million came from around 180 million T cells in an earlier analysis.

At the time of sampling, donors were nominally healthy, though unrecorded immune exposures were likely. V dropped 8 bases and J dropped 2; count of bases not matched to a gene: 4. The CDR3 totals 14 residues. Germline CDR1 SNHLY, CDR2 FYNNEI. The PCR contained 60 Vbeta and 13 Jbeta primers. Profiling relied on immunoSEQ multiplex PCR, and the TCRdb table lists in-frame clones only, not all of them. This table holds 87,000 or so clones, around four fifths found once. General observations from the study: In vitro confirmation showed a few CMV-associated chains to be CMV antigen specific. The authors listed 150 or so TCR beta chains as cytomegalovirus-associated.

Source material: PBMCs. The sequence derives from a woman aged 40 to 50 in good health and CMV-seronegative. This chain connects TRBV2 to TRBJ1-2, with TRBD1 identical over 11 bases. The CDR3 bases are TGTGCCAGCCGGGACAGGGGGATAAACTATGGCTACACCTTC. Protein: CASRDRGINYGYTF.